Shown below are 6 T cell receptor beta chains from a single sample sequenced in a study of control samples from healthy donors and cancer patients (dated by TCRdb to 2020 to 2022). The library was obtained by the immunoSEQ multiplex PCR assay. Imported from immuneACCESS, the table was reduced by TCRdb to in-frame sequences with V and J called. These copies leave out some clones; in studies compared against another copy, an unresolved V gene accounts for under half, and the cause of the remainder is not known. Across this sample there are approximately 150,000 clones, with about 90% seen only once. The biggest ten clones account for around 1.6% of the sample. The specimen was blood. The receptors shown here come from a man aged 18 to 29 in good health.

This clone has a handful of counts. CDR3: CASSWRETNYGYTF. For the CDR3, the DNA is TGTGCCAGCAGCTGGAGAGAGACTAACTATGGCTACACCTTC. V and J are TRBV5-6 and TRBJ1-2; the D is unclear. The CDR3 is 14 residues long. Trimming shortened V by 3 bases and J by 0 bases, and 9 bases separated the two germline ends. In germline, CDR1 is SGHDT, CDR2 YYEEEE.

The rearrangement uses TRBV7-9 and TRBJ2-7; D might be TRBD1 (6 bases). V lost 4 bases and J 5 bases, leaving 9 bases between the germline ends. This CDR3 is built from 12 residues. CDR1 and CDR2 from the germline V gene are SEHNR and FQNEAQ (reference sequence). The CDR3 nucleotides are TGTGCCAGCAGCTCCTACAGGGACGAGCAGTACTTC. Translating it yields CASSSYRDEQYF.

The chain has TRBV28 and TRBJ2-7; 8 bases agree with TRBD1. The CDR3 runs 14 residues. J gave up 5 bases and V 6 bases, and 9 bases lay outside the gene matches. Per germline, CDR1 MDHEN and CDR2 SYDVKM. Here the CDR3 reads CASSPGQGRNEQYF. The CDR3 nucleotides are TGTGCCAGCAGCCCCGGACAGGGTAGGAACGAGCAGTACTTC.

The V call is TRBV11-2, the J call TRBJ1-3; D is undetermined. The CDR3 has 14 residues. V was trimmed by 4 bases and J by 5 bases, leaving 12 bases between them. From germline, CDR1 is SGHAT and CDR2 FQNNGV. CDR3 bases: TGTGCCAGCAGCTCCCTGAAGGCGAGAAACACCATATATTTT. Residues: CASSSLKARNTIYF.

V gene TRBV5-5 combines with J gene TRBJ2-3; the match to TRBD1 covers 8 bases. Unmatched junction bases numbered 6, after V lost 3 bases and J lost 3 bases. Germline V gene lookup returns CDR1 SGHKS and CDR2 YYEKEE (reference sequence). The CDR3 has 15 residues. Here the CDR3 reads CASSWQGAGTDTQYF. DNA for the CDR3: TGTGCCAGCAGCTGGCAGGGGGCTGGGACAGATACGCAGTATTTT. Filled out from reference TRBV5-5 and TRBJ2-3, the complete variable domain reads DAGVTQSPTHLIKTRGQQVTLRCSPISGHKSVSWYQQVLGQGPQFIFQYYEKEERGRGNFPDRFSARQFPNYSSELNVNALLLGDSALYLCASSWQGAGTDTQYFGPGTRLTVL.

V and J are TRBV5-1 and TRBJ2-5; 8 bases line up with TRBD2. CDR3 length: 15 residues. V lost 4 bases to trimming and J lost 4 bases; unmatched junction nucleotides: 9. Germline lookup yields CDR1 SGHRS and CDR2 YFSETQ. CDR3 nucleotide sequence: TGCGCCAGCAGCGCACCCCGGGGGGGCGGAGAGACCCAGTACTTC. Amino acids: CASSAPRGGGETQYF.